The present T cell receptor beta chain was sequenced within a study of blood T cell repertoires in COVID-19. Whole-study context: T cells, B-cell-depleted T cells, or PBMCs supplied cDNA or gDNA.

The CDR3 spans 14 residues. Trimming removed 0 bases from V and 2 bases from J, with 6 bases in between. CDR1 and CDR2 (germline): KGHDR, SFDVKD. The repertoire was sequenced with immunoSEQ multiplex PCR; TCRdb's copy has only in-frame clones and lacks some. The data hold about 100,000 clones, with roughly nine tenths observed a single time. This clonotype was obtained from a man aged 45-65 years with acute or convalescent COVID-19. This rearrangement joins TRBV24-1 to TRBJ1-2; maybe TRBD1 (5 bases). The source material was peripheral blood. CDR3 coding DNA: TGTGCCACCAGTGATTTGGGGGGGAACTATGGCTACACCTTC. Protein: CATSDLGGNYGYTF.